This TCR beta chain was found in a study of blood T cell repertoires in COVID-19. Study in general: Spain, Italy and the United States supplied samples that represented acute and convalescent COVID-19. Sources were T cells, B-cell-depleted T cells, or PBMCs; the material itself was cDNA or gDNA.

Per the original methods: Quantification of nucleated cells was approximated via reference gene primer amplification. Sequencing was performed with immunoSEQ multiplex PCR; in TCRdb, only in-frame clones are kept and a portion is missing. Clonal size and the V and J genes are those of that table, whereas D and trimming came from the DNA. Of about 300,000 clones in the sample, around 85% are singletons; the top ten hold more than 1.4%. The germline V gene encodes CDR1 SGHDT and CDR2 YYEEEE. The CDR3 has 17 residues. Trimming pared 0 bases from V and 1 base from J, leaving 17 bases between. Followed over time, Seattle patients had been enrolled while infection was active.

V gene TRBV5-6 combines with J gene TRBJ2-7, with D perhaps TRBD1 (5 bases). The receptor's source is a human donor with COVID-19, enrolled during active disease. The donor label of this sample is uncertain. The sequenced sample consisted of peripheral blood. For the CDR3, the DNA is TGTGCCAGCAGCTTGGGACTGAGAACAGGCCCTTCCTACGAGCAGTACTTC. It is translated as CASSLGLRTGPSYEQYF.